This TCR beta chain derives from a study of beta chain features in type 1 diabetes. The CDR3 has 14 amino acids. CDR1 SQVTM and CDR2 ANQGSEA come from the germline V gene. The table lists this clone with a few counts. The antigen remains unidentified. At one end the junction does not follow the germline gene, possibly because of a read error. CD4+ naive, central memory, regulatory and stem cell-like memory subsets were isolated by sorting on CD45RO/CCR7/CD25/CD127/CD95/CD27. Once sorted, every population was more than 98% pure. Study-wide results and limits: TCRB repertoires of naive, central memory and Treg cells appeared more similar among patients than among healthy donors. Moderate yet significant TCRB CDR3 shortening was seen in Type 1 diabetes patients in all four CD4+ subsets. Junctions at VDJ sites from type 1 diabetes patients had fewer insertions and more deletions.

Sequenced material consisted of expressed TCRB transcripts (all of the isolated RNA was reverse transcribed). The protocol was immunoSEQ multiplex PCR, while the TCRdb copy is restricted to in-frame clones and leaves out a portion. Counted here are 600,000 or so clones, 11% to 15% occurring once; the ten biggest clones make up approximately 0.039%. This TCR was sampled from a man between 18 and 35 years old with type 1 diabetes. The chain uses TRBV29-1 and TRBJ2-2; TRBD1 matches 7 bases. Source material: naive CD4+ T cells from blood. The CDR3 nucleotides read TGCAGCGTTAAAGACAGGGAGAGATCCGGGGAGCTGTTTTTT. It encodes CSVKDRERSGELFF.